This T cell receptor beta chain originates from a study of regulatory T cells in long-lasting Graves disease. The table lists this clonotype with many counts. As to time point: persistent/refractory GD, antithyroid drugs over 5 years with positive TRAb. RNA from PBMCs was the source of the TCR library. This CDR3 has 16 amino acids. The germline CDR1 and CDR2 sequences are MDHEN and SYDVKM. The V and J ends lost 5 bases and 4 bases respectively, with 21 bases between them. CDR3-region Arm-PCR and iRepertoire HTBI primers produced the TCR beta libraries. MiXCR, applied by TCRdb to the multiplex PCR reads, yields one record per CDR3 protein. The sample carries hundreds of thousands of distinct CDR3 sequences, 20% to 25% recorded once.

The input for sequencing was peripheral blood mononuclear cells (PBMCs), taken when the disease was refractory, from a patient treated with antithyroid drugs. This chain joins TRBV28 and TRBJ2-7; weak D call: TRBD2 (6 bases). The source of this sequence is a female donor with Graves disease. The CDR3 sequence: CASSPFGGKGPYEQYF. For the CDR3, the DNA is TGTGCCAGCAGTCCCTTCGGGGGAAAGGGGCCTTACGAGCAGTACTTC.